This passage covers 7 T cell receptor beta chains from one sample sequenced in a study of blood T cells in healthy people across ages. The second PCR ran roughly 6 to 11 cycles with a sample-barcoded 5' primer and J-beta primers. Each CDR3 protein is one row after TCRdb ran MiXCR on the 5' RACE reads. This sample carries 700,000 to 950,000 distinct CDR3 sequences, about 40% of them seen once, and the ten largest clones take 20% to 25%. Sequences were obtained from blood. The receptors stem from a woman aged 55-69 years in good health.

The V call is TRBV7-2, the J call TRBJ2-1, with 8 bases aligning to TRBD1. With V trimmed by 5 bases and J by 5 bases, 8 bases remained unmatched. Germline V gene lookup returns CDR1 SGHTA and CDR2 FQGNSA. This CDR3 spans 15 amino acids. CDR3 coding DNA: TGTGCCAGCAGCCTATGGACAGGGTGGGACAATGAGCAGTTCTTC. This codes for CASSLWTGWDNEQFF.

This clonotype was seen more than once but under ten times. V gene TRBV12-3 or TRBV12-4 combines with J gene TRBJ1-1; TRBD1 aligns across 7 bases. The CDR3 sequence is 13 residues long. V gave up 3 bases and J gave up 6 bases; unmatched junction bases: 4. The CDR3 DNA sequence: TGTGCCAGCAGTTTGATGCAGGGGGCTGAAGCTTTCTTT. Translated, it gives CASSLMQGAEAFF.

This clonotype has just a few counts. The chain links TRBV12-3 or TRBV12-4 to TRBJ1-6, with D possibly TRBD1 on 5 matching bases. Trimming removed 3 bases at V and 9 bases at J, with 18 bases between. The CDR3 contains 16 residues. CDR3 region: CASSFGDPLSGSPLHF. In DNA, the CDR3 is TGTGCCAGCAGTTTCGGGGACCCGCTTTCGGGTTCACCCCTCCACTTT.

V and J are TRBV7-2 and TRBJ2-1; possibly TRBD2 for D (5 bases). This CDR3 is built from 16 residues. V was shortened by 7 bases and J by 3 bases, with 19 bases between the two germline ends. The germline CDR1 and CDR2 sequences are SGHTA and FQGNSA. CDR3 in amino acids: CASTSSEAVGYNEQFF. The CDR3 bases are TGTGCCAGCACCTCCTCGGAGGCGGTGGGCTACAATGAGCAGTTCTTC.

This clonotype was counted at least ten times. The genes are TRBV29-1 and TRBJ2-1, with TRBD2 identical over 7 bases. CDR1 SQVTM and CDR2 ANQGSEA come from the germline V gene. The CDR3 loop spans 12 amino acids. The CDR3 bases are TGCAGTGGGGGGGGGACCTACAATGAGCAGTTCTTC. It specifies CSGGGTYNEQFF.

The chain joins TRBV27 to TRBJ2-3, with no clear D. V lost 6 bases to trimming and J lost 4 bases, with 11 bases between them. This CDR3 is 13 amino acids long. Germline values: CDR1 MNHEY, CDR2 SMNVEV (reference sequence). For the CDR3, the DNA is TGTGCCAGCAGGGAAAGTGGCCCAGATACGCAGTATTTT. Its translation: CASRESGPDTQYF.

V and J are TRBV5-1 and TRBJ2-5, with D uncertain. CDR3 size: 14 residues. Germline values: CDR1 SGHRS, CDR2 YFSETQ. V was pared by 1 base and J by 2 bases, with 9 bases between. DNA of the CDR3: TGCGCCAGCAGCTTGAAAGGTCCTCAAGAGACCCAGTACTTC. Translating gives CASSLKGPQETQYF. Based on the CDR3 plus reference TRBV5-1 and TRBJ2-5, the full variable domain is KAGVTQTPRYLIKTRGQQVTLSCSPISGHRSVSWYQQTPGQGLQFLFEYFSETQRNKGNFPGRFSGRQFSNSRSEMNVSTLELGDSALYLCASSLKGPQETQYFGPGTRLLVL.